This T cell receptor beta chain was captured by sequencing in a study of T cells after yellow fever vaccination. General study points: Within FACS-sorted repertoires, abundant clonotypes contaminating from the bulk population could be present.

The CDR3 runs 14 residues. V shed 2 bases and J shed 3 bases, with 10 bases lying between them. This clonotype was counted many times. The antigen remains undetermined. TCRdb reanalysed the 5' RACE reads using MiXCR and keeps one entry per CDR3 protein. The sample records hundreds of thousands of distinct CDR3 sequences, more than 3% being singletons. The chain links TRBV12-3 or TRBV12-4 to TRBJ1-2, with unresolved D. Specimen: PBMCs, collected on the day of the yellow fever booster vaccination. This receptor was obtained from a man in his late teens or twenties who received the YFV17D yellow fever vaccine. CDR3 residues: CASSLSQSDYGYTF. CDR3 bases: TGTGCCAGCAGTTTATCGCAGTCAGACTATGGCTACACCTTC.